Presented here are 4 T cell receptor beta chains from one specimen sequenced in a study of long-term antiretroviral therapy in people with HIV. At survey level, the immunoSEQ assay was run in its v3.0 version. Measured with immunoSEQ multiplex PCR; TCRdb has only the in-frame clones, and not every one. Of about 43,000 clones listed, roughly 86% are singletons. The source material was unsorted PBMCs, sampled 0.1 years before starting antiretroviral therapy. Source of these receptors: a woman between 45 and 65 years old with HIV.

This clone was detected a few times. The chain links TRBV6-6 to TRBJ1-5; no clear D gene. CDR1 is MNHNY, CDR2 SVGAGI, per germline (reference sequence). The CDR3 is 13 amino acids. V lost 7 bases and J 0 bases, leaving 7 bases between the germline ends. The CDR3 sequence: CASTDYSNQPQHF. As DNA, the CDR3 is TGTGCCAGCACGGATTATAGCAATCAGCCCCAGCATTTT.

The V and J genes are TRBV30 and TRBJ1-2, with a tentative D call TRBD1 (5 bases). CDR1 is GTSNPN, CDR2 SVGIG, per germline (reference sequence). The CDR3 runs to 16 residues. Trimming took 2 bases from V and 8 from J, leaving 24 bases between them. The DNA of the CDR3 is TGTGCCTGGAGTCCCACAGCCTGGCAGGGAGTAAGAGGCTACACCTTC. Translation gives CAWSPTAWQGVRGYTF.

The V gene is TRBV11-3, the J gene TRBJ2-2; tentatively, D is TRBD2 (6 bases). CDR1 and CDR2 (germline): SGHNT, YENEEA. Trimming removed 5 bases from V and 3 bases from J, with 13 bases in between. This CDR3 is 15 amino acids long. This CDR3 is CASSPGTGDTGELFF. CDR3 nucleotides: TGTGCCAGCAGCCCCGGGACTGGAGACACCGGGGAGCTGTTTTTT.

This chain connects TRBV5-1 to TRBJ1-4; 9 nucleotides agree with TRBD1. The CDR3 spans 14 residues. V dropped 1 base and J dropped 8; count of bases not matched to a gene: 3. Germline loops: CDR1 SGHRS, CDR2 YFSETQ. The CDR3 sequence is CASSLTGGGEKLFF. The CDR3 DNA sequence: TGCGCCAGCAGCTTGACAGGGGGCGGCGAAAAACTGTTTTTT.